Following are 15 T cell receptor beta chains from one sample sequenced in a study of shared clonotypes between healthy human individuals. This table comes from immunoSEQ multiplex PCR, and its TCRdb copy is limited to in-frame clones, with some not included. The sample lists approximately 2.5 million clones; more than 90% were seen once. The specimen sequenced was naive CD4+ T cells sorted from blood. Subset noted: CD45RA+ positively selected. The receptors originated from a man between 18 and 35 years old in good health.

CDR3 bases: TGCGCCAGCAGCCTTGGGCGGGGGAAGGAGACCCAGTACTTC. Protein sequence: CASSLGRGKETQYF. The chain has TRBV4-1 and TRBJ2-5; 7 nucleotides align to TRBD2. The germline gives CDR1 MGHRA, CDR2 YSYEKL. This CDR3 has 14 residues. The ends lost 4 bases at V and 5 bases at J; junction bases unmatched: 7.

V is TRBV10-2 and J is TRBJ1-1; D gene unclear. Germline CDR1 reads WSHSY; CDR2 reads SAAADI. V lost 4 bases and J lost 0, with 6 bases in between. CDR3 length: 13 residues. CDR3 residues: CASSVLLNTEAFF. The CDR3, as DNA: TGCGCCAGCAGTGTACTGTTGAACACTGAAGCTTTCTTT.

On this clone itself: The same CDR3 is also encoded by other DNA sequences in this sample. This chain joins TRBV18 and TRBJ2-3, with D unresolved. Germline CDR1 is KGHSH and CDR2 is LQKENI. The CDR3 is 13 residues long. Trimming removed 3 bases at V and 1 base at J, with 5 bases between. Written as DNA, the CDR3 is TGTGCCAGCTCACCTTCCGGCACAGATACGCAGTATTTT. It is translated as CASSPSGTDTQYF.

The chain combines TRBV19 with TRBJ2-3; 14 bases align to TRBD2. Germline V CDR1 and CDR2: LNHDA, SQIVND (reference sequence). The CDR3 runs 17 residues. The junction had 7 bases not matched to a gene; V was cut back by 3 bases and J by 5 bases. CDR3 region: CASSIQGLAGEIDTQYF. The CDR3 nucleotides are TGTGCCAGTAGTATCCAGGGACTAGCGGGAGAAATAGATACGCAGTATTTT.

Points on this clone: The sample holds other DNA sequences that translate to the same CDR3. The CDR3 protein is CASSVGGAGQPQHF. The CDR3, as DNA: TGTGCCAGCAGCGTAGGGGGGGCTGGTCAGCCCCAGCATTTT. The chain uses TRBV9 and TRBJ1-5; tentative D call: TRBD1 (6 bases). V was shortened by 0 bases and J by 6 bases, with 10 bases between the two germline ends. The CDR3 has 14 residues. Germline CDR1 and CDR2: SGDLS and YYNGEE.

The rearrangement joins TRBV6-5 to TRBJ2-3; possibly TRBD1 or TRBD2 for D (5 bases each). This CDR3 is built from 13 residues. V was trimmed by 7 bases and J by 6 bases, leaving 14 bases between them. Germline loops: CDR1 MNHEY, CDR2 SVGAGI. CDR3 amino acids: CASNSPGTDTQYF. In DNA, the CDR3 is TGTGCCAGCAACAGTCCCGGGACGGATACGCAGTATTTT.

V gene TRBV29-1 combines with J gene TRBJ2-2; TRBD1 matches 7 bases. This CDR3 has 14 amino acids. V was pared by 7 bases and J by 0 bases, with 5 bases of the junction left unmatched. Looked up from germline, CDR1 is SQVTM and CDR2 is ANQGSEA. Written as DNA, the CDR3 is TGCAGCGCCGCCGGGACAGCGAACACCGGGGAGCTGTTTTTT. It specifies CSAAGTANTGELFF.

This chain uses TRBV19 with TRBJ2-5; TRBD2 agrees at 15 bases. The trim removed 6 bases at V and 4 bases at J, leaving 6 bases unmatched. CDR1 is LNHDA, CDR2 SQIVND, per germline (reference sequence). CDR3 length equals 16 residues. The CDR3 is CASRQGGLAGGETQYF. Here the CDR3 DNA reads TGTGCCAGTAGACAGGGGGGACTAGCGGGAGGAGAGACCCAGTACTTC.

The chain carries TRBV4-1 and TRBJ1-6; no clear D. Germline CDR1 is MGHRA and CDR2 is YSYEKL. Trimming removed 5 bases from V and 0 bases from J, with 17 bases in between. This CDR3 has 18 residues. For the CDR3, the DNA is TGCGCCAGCAGCTCGGATGCCGTAGGGTACTCCTATAATTCACCCCTCCACTTT. It is translated as CASSSDAVGYSYNSPLHF.

The chain carries TRBV10-1 and TRBJ1-2; D is ambiguous. The CDR3 loop spans 11 amino acids. The germline V gene encodes CDR1 WNHNN and CDR2 SYGVQD (reference sequence). Trimming removed 6 bases from V and 4 bases from J, with 6 bases in between. CDR3 DNA sequence: TGCGCCAGCAGGACCGCCTATGGCTACACCTTC. This sequence encodes CASRTAYGYTF.

For this clone: Distinct nucleotide sequences in the sample also encode this CDR3. The V gene is TRBV7-2, the J gene TRBJ1-5; D call uncertain. V dropped 5 bases and J dropped 6 bases, with 11 bases sitting between them. CDR1 is SGHTA and CDR2 is FQGNSA in the germline V gene. CDR3 length: 13 residues. The DNA of the CDR3 is TGTGCCAGCAGCCTGGTGAGTGGTCAGCCCCAGCATTTT. Its protein product is CASSLVSGQPQHF.

The chain links TRBV7-2 to TRBJ2-3, with D unresolved. V was clipped by 1 base and J by 1 base, with 9 bases between them. The CDR3 is 15 amino acids. From germline, CDR1 is SGHTA and CDR2 FQGNSA. CDR3 protein: CASSLDFLRTDTQYF. Written as DNA, the CDR3 is TGTGCCAGCAGCTTAGACTTCCTCCGCACAGATACGCAGTATTTT.

Comments on this clone: Distinct nucleotide sequences in the sample also encode this CDR3. The chain carries TRBV28 and TRBJ2-1; 8 nucleotides align to TRBD2. The germline V gene encodes CDR1 MDHEN and CDR2 SYDVKM. This CDR3 comprises 15 residues. V lost 4 bases to trimming and J lost 1 base; unmatched junction nucleotides: 3. The CDR3 DNA reads TGTGCCAGCAGTTCAACGGGGGGGTCCTACAATGAGCAGTTCTTC. Its protein is CASSSTGGSYNEQFF.

This clone showed up just once. This chain uses TRBV6-5 with TRBJ2-7; possible D gene TRBD1, 5 bases. This CDR3 region has 13 residues. V was clipped by 6 bases and J by 6 bases, with 15 bases between them. Per the germline V gene, CDR1 is MNHEY and CDR2 is SVGAGI. CDR3 residues: CASSSRQGGEQYF. CDR3 sequence (DNA): TGTGCCAGCAGCTCTCGGCAGGGCGGCGAGCAGTACTTC.

The chain recombines TRBV27 with TRBJ2-5; tentatively, D is TRBD1 (6 bases). The V gene's germline CDR1 is MNHEY and CDR2 SMNVEV (reference sequence). V gave up 6 bases and J gave up 1 base, with 15 bases separating them. The CDR3 consists of 15 residues. The CDR3: CASSSSRGSQETQYF. DNA for the CDR3: TGTGCCAGCAGCAGTTCCAGGGGTTCCCAAGAGACCCAGTACTTC.